This T cell receptor beta chain appears in the sequencing data of a study of beta chain features in type 1 diabetes. Findings and caveats of the study: Moderate but significant shortening of TCRB CDR3s was recorded in all four CD4+ subsets from Type 1 diabetes patients. Naive, central memory and Treg TCRB repertoires appeared more alike in patients than in healthy donors.

Sampling consisted of one heparinised blood draw per donor, averaging roughly 100 mL. Sorting based on CD45RO/CCR7/CD25/CD127/CD95/CD27 separated CD4+ naive, central memory, regulatory and stem cell-like memory cells. CDR3 size: 14 residues. V shed 4 bases and J shed 7 bases, with 19 bases lying between them. Germline CDR1 is GTSNPN and CDR2 is SVGIG (reference sequence). The isolated RNA, all of it, was reverse transcribed, so expressed TCRB transcripts were what got sequenced. Method: immunoSEQ multiplex PCR; TCRdb's copy keeps in-frame clones and lacks some. The repertoire holds hundreds of thousands of clones, around 15% seen once, with approximately 0.022% in the top ten. This clone was seen only a few times. Its target is unknown.

Sequences were obtained from naive CD4+ T cells from blood. This clonotype was obtained from a man younger than 35 with type 1 diabetes. The V and J genes are TRBV30 and TRBJ1-2; weak D call: TRBD1 (5 bases). The CDR3 nucleotides read TGTGCCTGGACTTCTTTGGGATTTGGGGGTGGCTACACCTTC. Amino acid sequence: CAWTSLGFGGGYTF.